These T cell receptor beta chains were read from a single sample in a study of T cell responses to AZD1222 COVID-19 vaccine. This table comes from immunoSEQ multiplex PCR, and its TCRdb copy is limited to in-frame clones, with some not included. Of 140,000 to 150,000 clones in the sample, 75% to 95% were seen once. The starting material was peripheral blood, obtained on day 0 of AZD1222 vaccination. These receptors were obtained from an adult in good health. Each CDR3 is given with its conserved first and last residue. Fields, in order: D gene, V gene, clone size, J gene, CDR3 DNA, CDR3 protein. A D gene is named only where the DNA matches it firmly. Rows give clone size only sometimes, using once, few, many, or a class for an expanded clone.

d_call: .
v_call: TRBV6-5
clone_size: .
j_call: TRBJ2-1
cdr3_nt: TGTGCCAGCAGTTCCCGAGGTGGGGTCCCGTACAATGAGCAGTTCTTC
cdr3_aa: CASSSRGGVPYNEQFF

d_call: .
v_call: TRBV6-7
clone_size: few
j_call: TRBJ1-2
cdr3_nt: TGTGCCAGCAGTTCTCCTCGGTGGTCAGGCTCCGCAGGCTACACCTTC
cdr3_aa: CASSSPRWSGSAGYTF

d_call: .
v_call: TRBV19
clone_size: few
j_call: TRBJ2-1
cdr3_nt: TGTGCCAGTAGTATCGAAGGGTCTAGCGCTTACAATGAGCAGTTCTTC
cdr3_aa: CASSIEGSSAYNEQFF

d_call: .
v_call: TRBV6-1
clone_size: .
j_call: TRBJ1-5
cdr3_nt: TGTGCCAGCAGTGAATCTGCTGGGCCCCAGCATTTT
cdr3_aa: CASSESAGPQHF

d_call: TRBD1
v_call: TRBV5-5
clone_size: .
j_call: TRBJ2-2
cdr3_nt: TGTGCCAGCAGCTTGAGGTCAGGGGGCACCGGGGAGCTGTTTTTT
cdr3_aa: CASSLRSGGTGELFF

d_call: TRBD1
v_call: TRBV19
clone_size: once
j_call: TRBJ2-1
cdr3_nt: TGTGCCAGTAGTATATGGGGGGGACAGGGGAGCAACAATGAGCAGTTCTTC
cdr3_aa: CASSIWGGQGSNNEQFF

d_call: .
v_call: TRBV6-5
clone_size: .
j_call: TRBJ2-6
cdr3_nt: TGTGCCAGCAGTTACACCCCCGCTTCTGGGGCCAACGTCCTGACTTTC
cdr3_aa: CASSYTPASGANVLTF

d_call: .
v_call: TRBV30
clone_size: .
j_call: TRBJ2-1
cdr3_nt: TGTGCCTGGAGTGTAAGGGCAGCCGACAATGAGCAGTTCTTC
cdr3_aa: CAWSVRAADNEQFF

d_call: TRBD1
v_call: TRBV7-2
clone_size: .
j_call: TRBJ2-7
cdr3_nt: TGTGCCAGCAGCGCAACCGGGACAGCCCTTTACGAGCAGTACTTC
cdr3_aa: CASSATGTALYEQYF

d_call: .
v_call: TRBV11-2
clone_size: .
j_call: TRBJ1-6
cdr3_nt: TGTGCCAGCGGCACTTTGGGGGCAGGGGAAGGGTCACCCCTCCACTTT
cdr3_aa: CASGTLGAGEGSPLHF

d_call: .
v_call: TRBV28
clone_size: .
j_call: TRBJ1-2
cdr3_nt: TGTGCCAGCAGTTTGGGGGGCCTTGTTGGCTACACCTTC
cdr3_aa: CASSLGGLVGYTF

d_call: TRBD1
v_call: TRBV28
clone_size: .
j_call: TRBJ2-7
cdr3_nt: TGTGCCAGCGAGTTGAGAGGGACAGGATCCTACGAGCAGTACTTC
cdr3_aa: CASELRGTGSYEQYF

d_call: .
v_call: TRBV27
clone_size: .
j_call: TRBJ1-2
cdr3_nt: TGTGCCAGCAGTTCCGGCGGGAGTCCTAACTATGGCTACACCTTC
cdr3_aa: CASSSGGSPNYGYTF

d_call: .
v_call: TRBV27
clone_size: .
j_call: TRBJ1-3
cdr3_nt: TGTGCCAGCAGTTTATCAGGCAGATCTGGAAACACCATATATTTT
cdr3_aa: CASSLSGRSGNTIYF

d_call: TRBD1
v_call: TRBV28
clone_size: .
j_call: TRBJ2-7
cdr3_nt: TGTGCCAGCAGGGGACAGGGAAATCAGTACGAGCAGTACTTC
cdr3_aa: CASRGQGNQYEQYF

d_call: .
v_call: TRBV15
clone_size: .
j_call: TRBJ2-7
cdr3_nt: TGTGCCACCAGCAGGGATAATCAGGGTTACGAGTTCCACGAGCAGTACTTC
cdr3_aa: CATSRDNQGYEFHEQYF

d_call: TRBD1
v_call: TRBV7-8
clone_size: .
j_call: TRBJ2-1
cdr3_nt: TGTGCCAGCAGCTTGAGACAGGGGGGCATCTCCTACAATGAGCAGTTCTTC
cdr3_aa: CASSLRQGGISYNEQFF

d_call: TRBD1
v_call: TRBV7-9
clone_size: .
j_call: TRBJ1-3
cdr3_nt: TGTGCCAGCAGCCCAGGGGGTAATGGAAACACCATATATTTT
cdr3_aa: CASSPGGNGNTIYF

d_call: TRBD1
v_call: TRBV4-3
clone_size: .
j_call: TRBJ2-1
cdr3_nt: TGCGCCAGCAGCCAGAGTTCGGACAGGCGTTACAATGAGCAGTTCTTC
cdr3_aa: CASSQSSDRRYNEQFF

d_call: .
v_call: TRBV5-3
clone_size: .
j_call: TRBJ1-2
cdr3_nt: TGTGCCAGAAGCTTGGTGGGGCAGGGTGGAATCTATGGCTACACCTTC
cdr3_aa: CARSLVGQGGIYGYTF

d_call: .
v_call: TRBV7-6
clone_size: .
j_call: TRBJ1-5
cdr3_nt: TGTGCCAGCAGCACTACCCGGGACCAGCCCCAGCATTTT
cdr3_aa: CASSTTRDQPQHF

d_call: .
v_call: TRBV25-1
clone_size: .
j_call: TRBJ1-2
cdr3_nt: TGTGCCAGCCCCGCGAGGCGGGTAGACTATGGCTACACCTTC
cdr3_aa: CASPARRVDYGYTF

d_call: TRBD1
v_call: TRBV19
clone_size: .
j_call: TRBJ2-7
cdr3_nt: TGTGCCAGTAGTATCCTACAGGGGGTAATTTACGAGCAGTACTTC
cdr3_aa: CASSILQGVIYEQYF

d_call: TRBD2
v_call: TRBV18
clone_size: once
j_call: TRBJ2-5
cdr3_nt: TGTGCCAGCTCACCACTCCCAGCGGGAGGGCCGGTGGAGACCCAGTACTTC
cdr3_aa: CASSPLPAGGPVETQYF

d_call: .
v_call: TRBV27
clone_size: once
j_call: TRBJ2-7
cdr3_nt: TGTGCCAGCAGCCCGGACAGCCGCTACGAGCAGTACTTC
cdr3_aa: CASSPDSRYEQYF